Following are 29 T cell receptor beta chains from one sample sequenced in a study of shared clonotypes between healthy human individuals. Using immunoSEQ multiplex PCR, the repertoire was profiled, and TCRdb retains in-frame clones only, with some absent. The sample carries 1,400,000 or so clones, approximately 98.5% recorded once. What was sequenced was naive CD4+ T cells sorted from blood. The subset: CD45RA+ positively selected. These receptors were obtained from a young man in good health.

This clone has only one observation. Distinct nucleotide sequences in the sample also encode this CDR3. The chain carries TRBV6-5 and TRBJ1-2; 10 bases are a match to TRBD1. V lost 5 bases and J lost 5; bases outside the gene matches: 2. Germline V gene data show CDR1 as MNHEY and CDR2 as SVGAGI. The CDR3 is 13 residues long. CDR3 coding DNA: TGTGCCAGCAGTAGGACAGGGGGTTATGGCTACACCTTC. Amino acid sequence: CASSRTGGYGYTF.

The chain uses TRBV6-5 and TRBJ2-7, with 7 bases lining up with TRBD2. The CDR3 is 16 amino acids. V lost 2 bases, J lost 2 bases, and 9 bases stayed unmatched. Germline lookup yields CDR1 MNHEY and CDR2 SVGAGI. The CDR3 coding sequence is TGTGCCAGCAGTTACATCGGCAGACTAGCCGCCTACGAGCAGTACTTC. This codes for CASSYIGRLAAYEQYF.

Turning to this clone: This CDR3 is also generated by other DNA sequences in the sample. J is TRBJ2-7 and V is TRBV10-3, with a possible D match to TRBD2 (5 bases). There are 12 residues in the CDR3. Germline CDR1 reads ENHRY; CDR2 reads SYGVKD. With 5 bases removed from V and 4 bases from J, the gap between germline ends came to 9 bases. The CDR3 nucleotides read TGTGCCATCAGTTCCGGGATTTACGAGCAGTACTTC. It translates to CAISSGIYEQYF.

With regard to this clone: Within the sample, other DNA sequences also encode this same CDR3. V gene TRBV5-4 combines with J gene TRBJ2-3; 7 bases line up with TRBD2. The CDR3 extends over 16 amino acids. Unmatched junction bases numbered 4, after V lost 0 bases and J lost 0 bases. Germline V lookup: CDR1 SGHNT, CDR2 YYREEE (reference sequence). Here the CDR3 DNA reads TGTGCCAGCAGCTTGGGAGCTAGCGGTAGCACAGATACGCAGTATTTT. Protein: CASSLGASGSTDTQYF.

The rearrangement joins TRBV30 to TRBJ2-7, with TRBD1 matching over 10 bases. The CDR3 covers 18 residues. V shed 0 bases, J shed 7 bases, and the junction held 18 bases outside the gene matches. The germline V gene encodes CDR1 GTSNPN and CDR2 SVGIG (reference sequence). The CDR3 coding sequence is TGTGCCTGGAGTGTTCATCTAGCCCGTCGACAGGGGGCAGGAGAGCAGTACTTC. This gives the protein CAWSVHLARRQGAGEQYF. The full variable domain, rest sourced from reference TRBV30 and TRBJ2-7, is SQTIHQWPATLVQPVGSPLSLECTVEGTSNPNLYWYRQAAGRGLQLLFYSVGIGQISSEVPQNLSASRPQDRQFILSSKKLLLSDSGFYLCAWSVHLARRQGAGEQYFGPGTRLTVT.

The CDR3 loop reads CASSLNPTGRGQPQHF. In nucleotides, the CDR3 is TGTGCCAGCTCACTCAATCCGACGGGCCGAGGACAGCCCCAGCATTTT. The chain has TRBV18 and TRBJ1-5; D is undetermined. The CDR3 loop spans 16 amino acids. Germline CDR1 is KGHSH and CDR2 is LQKENI. V dropped 4 bases and J dropped 7 bases, with 20 bases sitting between them.

This sequence joins TRBV28 and TRBJ2-7, with 9 bases that match TRBD2. J gave up 0 bases and V 4 bases, and 7 bases lay outside the gene matches. Germline CDR1 reads MDHEN; CDR2 reads SYDVKM. The CDR3 extends over 16 amino acids. The CDR3 region has the DNA TGTGCCAGCAGTTCCCCGGCGACTAGCGGCTCCTACGAGCAGTACTTC. Translation: CASSSPATSGSYEQYF.

This chain uses TRBV19 with TRBJ2-1, with D perhaps matching TRBD2 (6 bases). Germline loops: CDR1 LNHDA, CDR2 SQIVND (reference sequence). With 3 bases removed from V and 9 bases from J, the gap between germline ends came to 15 bases. The CDR3 is made up of 14 amino acids. In nucleotides, the CDR3 is TGTGCCAGTAGTATCCGTAAAACCGGGGGTGAGCAGTTCTTC. This translates into CASSIRKTGGEQFF.

This clone was observed a single time. The same CDR3 arises from other DNA sequences in this sample as well. The gene calls are TRBV18 and TRBJ2-7; TRBD2 matches 7 bases. The CDR3 sequence is 14 residues long. The ends lost 0 bases at V and 3 bases at J; junction bases unmatched: 2. CDR1 is KGHSH, CDR2 LQKENI, per germline. The CDR3 loop is CASSPPSGGYEQYF. The CDR3, as DNA: TGTGCCAGCTCACCACCGTCGGGGGGCTACGAGCAGTACTTC.

This chain uses TRBV7-8 with TRBJ2-1, with D perhaps TRBD2 (5 bases). V was clipped by 4 bases and J by 2 bases, with 12 bases between them. The CDR3 is made up of 15 amino acids. Germline V gene sequence: CDR1 SGHVS, CDR2 FQNEAQ. CDR3 sequence: CASSSKRLAYNEQFF. For the CDR3, the DNA is TGTGCCAGCAGCTCAAAGCGGCTTGCCTACAATGAGCAGTTCTTC.

As for this clone: This specimen includes other DNA sequences encoding the same CDR3. This rearrangement joins TRBV18 to TRBJ1-4; D might be TRBD1 (6 bases). CDR3 length: 14 residues. CDR1 and CDR2 from the germline V gene are KGHSH and LQKENI. The germline V and J ends were trimmed by 3 bases and 4 bases, with 9 bases remaining between them. The CDR3 is CASSPTGLNEKLFF. The CDR3 DNA follows: TGTGCCAGCTCACCCACAGGGCTTAATGAAAAACTGTTTTTT.

A note on this clone: Other DNA sequences of this sample code for an identical CDR3. The chain couples TRBV30 to TRBJ1-5; D not resolved. Trimming removed 2 bases at V and 0 bases at J, with 5 bases between. The CDR3 runs to 13 residues. Germline V CDR1 and CDR2: GTSNPN, SVGIG (reference sequence). The CDR3 spells CAWSLDSNQPQHF. CDR3 DNA: TGTGCCTGGAGTCTCGATAGCAATCAGCCCCAGCATTTT.

CDR3 nucleotide sequence: TGTGCCAGCAGCAGACCTACAGGGATGAACACTGAAGCTTTCTTT. As protein: CASSRPTGMNTEAFF. This chain uses TRBV6-5 with TRBJ1-1; perhaps TRBD1 as D (6 bases). The CDR3 consists of 15 residues. The V end lost 6 bases, the J end lost 0 bases, and 14 bases lay between the germline ends. CDR1 is MNHEY, CDR2 SVGAGI, per germline.

Concerning this clone itself: The sample has other DNA sequences that encode this CDR3 too. The rearrangement joins TRBV5-1 to TRBJ1-2, with D unresolved. The CDR3 sequence is 14 residues long. Germline CDR1 reads SGHRS; CDR2 reads YFSETQ. V dropped 0 bases and J dropped 0 bases, with 6 bases sitting between them. CDR3 nucleotides: TGCGCCAGCAGCTTGGACAGTACTAACTATGGCTACACCTTC. Its protein product is CASSLDSTNYGYTF.

This chain connects TRBV5-6 to TRBJ2-3; D is uncertain. Germline CDR1 reads SGHDT; CDR2 reads YYEEEE. This CDR3 spans 16 amino acids. V gave up 5 bases and J gave up 4 bases, with 20 bases separating them. CDR3 amino acids: CASSTRHLTGADTQYF. For the CDR3, the DNA is TGTGCCAGCAGTACTCGACACCTAACGGGTGCAGATACGCAGTATTTT.

CDR3 region: CASSPQSDTQYF. The CDR3 DNA reads TGCGCCAGCAGCCCCCAATCAGATACGCAGTATTTT. The chain carries TRBV5-1 and TRBJ2-3; no definite D call. Trimming took off 4 bases at V and 4 bases at J, with 7 bases between the two ends. This CDR3 comprises 12 residues. Per germline, CDR1 SGHRS and CDR2 YFSETQ.

This sequence joins TRBV6-4 and TRBJ1-2; D is possibly TRBD1 (6 bases). The V end was cut by 3 bases, the J end by 5 bases, with 10 bases between. The CDR3 contains 13 residues. Germline CDR1 and CDR2: MRHNA and SNTAGT. As DNA, the CDR3 is TGTGCCAGCAGTGAAGGGGGACCGTATGGCTACACCTTC. Protein product: CASSEGGPYGYTF.

The chain couples TRBV11-3 to TRBJ2-2; 7 positions match TRBD2. The CDR3 is made up of 14 amino acids. V was clipped by 2 bases and J by 17 bases; unmatched bases: 14. Germline V gene data show CDR1 as SGHNT and CDR2 as YENEEA. CDR3 protein: CASSLITAGRGGFF. CDR3 bases: TGTGCCAGCAGCTTAATAACCGCAGGGAGGGGAGGATTTTTT.

The V and J genes are TRBV5-1 and TRBJ2-3, with 10 positions matching TRBD2. The V and J ends lost 0 bases and 2 bases, in that order; junction bases with no gene match: 6. Per germline, CDR1 SGHRS and CDR2 YFSETQ. The CDR3 has 17 residues. The CDR3 loop reads CASSLGGLAGATDTQYF. DNA for the CDR3: TGCGCCAGCAGCTTGGGTGGCCTAGCGGGGGCCACAGATACGCAGTATTTT.

V gene TRBV6-5 combines with J gene TRBJ1-1; possibly TRBD1 for D (5 bases). The CDR3 is 14 residues long. With 6 bases removed from V and 0 bases from J, the gap between germline ends came to 11 bases. CDR1 is MNHEY, CDR2 SVGAGI, per germline. The CDR3 DNA reads as TGTGCCAGCAGACGGGGACGTCTGAACACTGAAGCTTTCTTT. Translated, it gives CASRRGRLNTEAFF.

On this clone itself: A junction boundary mismatches the germline segment, possibly from a read error. This CDR3 is also generated by other DNA sequences in the sample. The rearrangement links TRBV7-7 to TRBJ2-3, with 12 bases identical to TRBD2. In germline, CDR1 is SSHAT, CDR2 FNYEAQ (reference sequence). The CDR3 runs to 15 residues. The CDR3 region has the DNA TGTGCTAGCAGCTTAGGACTAGCGGGAACAGATACGCAGTATTTT. Translated, it gives CASSLGLAGTDTQYF.

The chain employs TRBV13 and TRBJ2-3; D gene ambiguous. The V end was cut by 3 bases, the J end by 0 bases, with 1 base between. The CDR3 loop spans 12 amino acids. CDR1 PRHDT and CDR2 FYEKMQ come from the germline V gene (reference sequence). In DNA, the CDR3 is TGTGCCAGCAGCTTTAGCACAGATACGCAGTATTTT. Translation gives CASSFSTDTQYF.

The CDR3 DNA reads as TGCGCCAGCAGCCAAGAAAAAGCCGCTGGACAGGCCTACGAGCAGTACTTC. Protein: CASSQEKAAGQAYEQYF. The V and J genes are TRBV4-3 and TRBJ2-7, with 7 bases lining up with TRBD1. The V gene's germline CDR1 is LGHNA and CDR2 YSLEER. CDR3 length: 17 residues. After removal of 0 bases from V and 2 bases from J, the junction contained 10 bases not matched to a gene.

The chain couples TRBV5-6 to TRBJ2-7, with 11 nucleotides matching TRBD2. Germline V gene sequence: CDR1 SGHDT, CDR2 YYEEEE. V lost 3 bases and J lost 2; bases outside the gene matches: 4. The CDR3 has 15 amino acids. CDR3 sequence (DNA): TGTGCCAGCAGCTGGATAGCGGGAGGGCCCTACGAGCAGTACTTC. It specifies CASSWIAGGPYEQYF.

The chain employs TRBV30 and TRBJ1-1; D not certain. V gave up 8 bases and J gave up 4 bases, with 8 bases separating them. The CDR3 spans 10 residues. Germline V gene data show CDR1 as GTSNPN and CDR2 as SVGIG (reference sequence). CDR3 in amino acids: CALMLTEAFF. CDR3 in DNA: TGTGCCCTGATGCTCACTGAAGCTTTCTTT. Drawing the rest from reference TRBV30 and TRBJ1-1, the complete variable domain is SQTIHQWPATLVQPVGSPLSLECTVEGTSNPNLYWYRQAAGRGLQLLFYSVGIGQISSEVPQNLSASRPQDRQFILSSKKLLLSDSGFYLCALMLTEAFFGQGTRLTVV.

The chain couples TRBV7-2 to TRBJ2-1; possible D gene TRBD2, 6 bases. The CDR3 covers 13 residues. Germline V lookup: CDR1 SGHTA, CDR2 FQGNSA. Deletions cut 5 bases from V and 9 bases from J, with 14 bases between. CDR3 residues: CASSLRLVSEQFF. The CDR3 DNA follows: TGTGCCAGCAGCCTTCGACTAGTCTCTGAGCAGTTCTTC.

This clone was recorded once. The chain links TRBV9 to TRBJ2-3; 9 nucleotides match TRBD2. The V gene end was trimmed by 2 bases and the J gene end by 0 bases; junction bases not matched to a gene: 4. Germline CDR1 and CDR2: SGDLS and YYNGEE. This CDR3 region has 16 residues. CDR3 coding DNA: TGTGCCAGCAGCGTTGTAGCGGGGGCTAGCACAGATACGCAGTATTTT. Encoded protein: CASSVVAGASTDTQYF.

The V gene is TRBV5-1, the J gene TRBJ2-1; D could derive from TRBD1 or TRBD2 (6 bases each). The ends were cut back, 0 bases at V and 9 bases at J, with 10 bases in the middle. The CDR3 sequence is 13 residues long. The germline V gene encodes CDR1 SGHRS and CDR2 YFSETQ. For the CDR3, the DNA is TGCGCCAGCAGCTTGGATCCGGGGGCTGAGCAGTTCTTC. Protein: CASSLDPGAEQFF.

The chain uses TRBV15 and TRBJ2-1, with D perhaps matching TRBD1 (6 bases). This CDR3 contains 15 residues. V was pared by 5 bases and J by 6 bases, with 17 bases between. Germline CDR1 reads LNHNV; CDR2 reads YYDKDF (reference sequence). For the CDR3, the DNA is TGTGCCACCAGCCCCGGGACACCCAGCCGCAATGAGCAGTTCTTC. This gives the protein CATSPGTPSRNEQFF.